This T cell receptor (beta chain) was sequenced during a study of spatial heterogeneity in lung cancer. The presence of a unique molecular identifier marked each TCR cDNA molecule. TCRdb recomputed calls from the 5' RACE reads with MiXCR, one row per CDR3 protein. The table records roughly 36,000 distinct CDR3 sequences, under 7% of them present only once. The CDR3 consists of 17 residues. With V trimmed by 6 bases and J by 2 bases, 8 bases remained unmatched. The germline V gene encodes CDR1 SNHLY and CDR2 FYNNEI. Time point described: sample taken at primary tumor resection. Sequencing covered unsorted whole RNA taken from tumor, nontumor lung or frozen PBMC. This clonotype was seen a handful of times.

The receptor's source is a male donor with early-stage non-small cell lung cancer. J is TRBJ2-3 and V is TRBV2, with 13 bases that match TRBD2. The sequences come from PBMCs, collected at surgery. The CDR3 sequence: CASSRLAGGPLTDTQYF. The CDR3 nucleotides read TGTGCCAGCAGCCGACTAGCGGGGGGCCCCCTCACAGATACGCAGTATTTT.